The clone carrying this T cell receptor (beta chain) was recorded a few times. The antigen is undetermined. This CDR3 spans 14 amino acids. V lost 0 bases and J 6 bases, leaving 9 bases between the germline ends. Germline V lookup: CDR1 MNHEY, CDR2 SVGAGI. This sample is drawn from a study of cytomegalovirus exposure and HLA in healthy donors. PCR amplification relied on 60 Vbeta primers (plus 13 Jbeta primers). Sequencing used immunoSEQ multiplex PCR; TCRdb keeps in-frame clones, though not all of them. The sample consists of under 150,000 clones, around two thirds of them appearing once. Study-wide points: Donors were assumed by presence/absence analyses to have roughly uniform sequencing depth. Available immune exposure information was restricted to CMV serostatus only. Later on, a genetic analysis was performed. It linked a missense variant in DCLRE1C with V- and J-gene trimming of TCR beta.

This TCR was recovered from a woman aged 40 to 55 in good health and CMV-seropositive. The chain is built from TRBV6-5 and TRBJ2-1, with D maybe TRBD2 (6 bases). The specimen was PBMCs. CDR3 nucleotide sequence: TGTGCCAGCAGTTACTCTGTAGCGGCCAATGAGCAGTTCTTC. This gives the protein CASSYSVAANEQFF.